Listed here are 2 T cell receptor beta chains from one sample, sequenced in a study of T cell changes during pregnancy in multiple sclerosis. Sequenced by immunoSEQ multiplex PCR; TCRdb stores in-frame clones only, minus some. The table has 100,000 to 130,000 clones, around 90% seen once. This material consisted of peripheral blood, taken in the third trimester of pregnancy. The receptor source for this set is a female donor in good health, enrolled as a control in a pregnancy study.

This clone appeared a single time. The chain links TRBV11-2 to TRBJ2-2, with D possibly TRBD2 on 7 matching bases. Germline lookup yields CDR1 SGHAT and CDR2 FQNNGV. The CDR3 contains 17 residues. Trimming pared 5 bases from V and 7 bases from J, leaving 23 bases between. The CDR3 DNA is TGTGCCAGCAGCCCTCATCCGGGGGGCGCTTACGGCGGGGAGCTGTTTTTT. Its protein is CASSPHPGGAYGGELFF.

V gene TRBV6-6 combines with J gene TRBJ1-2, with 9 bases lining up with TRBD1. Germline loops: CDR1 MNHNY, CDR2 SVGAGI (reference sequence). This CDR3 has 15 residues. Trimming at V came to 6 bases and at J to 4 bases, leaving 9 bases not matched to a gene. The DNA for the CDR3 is TGTGCCAGCAGCATAGGGGACAGGGAGGGCTATGGCTACACCTTC. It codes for CASSIGDREGYGYTF.